This T cell receptor (beta chain) was captured by sequencing in a study of shared clonotypes between healthy human individuals. Method: immunoSEQ multiplex PCR; TCRdb's copy keeps in-frame clones and lacks some. The table has hundreds of thousands of clones, approximately 73% seen once. With respect to this clone: Its specificity is unknown.

Findings and limits, study-wide: Unshared clonotypes carried lower generation probabilities than those common to all four donors. When naive CD4 clonotypes were compared across a few donors, approximately 5% were shared.

The sequence came from a woman between 25 and 40 years old in good health. Sequences were obtained from memory CD4+ T cells sorted from blood. Subset: CD45RA-negative fraction.

CDR3 in amino acids: CASRVAGGSAGELFF. Here the CDR3 DNA reads TGTGCCAGCAGAGTAGCGGGAGGAAGCGCCGGGGAGCTGTTTTTT. The V call is TRBV6-1, the J call TRBJ2-2; 10 bases align to TRBD2. V dropped 6 bases and J dropped 6; count of bases not matched to a gene: 7. The CDR3 sequence is 15 residues long. Germline values: CDR1 MNHNS, CDR2 SASEGT.